One sample yielded the 20 T cell receptor beta chains listed below, sequenced in a study of post-analysis software for immune sequencing data. Study-wide points: Higher frequency in patients than in controls was seen for roughly five TRBV segments, with TRBV5-6, TRBV5-1 and TRBV20-1 among them.

The TCR beta cDNA libraries carried unique molecular identifiers. One entry per CDR3 protein results from TCRdb running MiXCR on the PCR reads. Altogether a few hundred thousand distinct CDR3 sequences are present, around 37% being singletons, with the ten largest covering around 15%. No antigens are known for them. The sequenced material came from blood. The receptors were gathered from a girl aged 5 to 17 with multiple sclerosis.

This clonotype was observed a handful of times. The V call is TRBV20-1, the J call TRBJ2-5; the D is unclear. V shed 2 bases and J shed 2 bases, with 6 bases lying between them. CDR1 and CDR2 (germline): DFQATT, SNEGSKA (reference sequence). The CDR3 consists of 12 residues. In nucleotides, the CDR3 is TGCAGTGCTAGATGGGGTCAAGAGACCCAGTACTTC. This gives the protein CSARWGQETQYF.

The rearrangement joins TRBV27 to TRBJ2-4, with 8 bases aligning to TRBD2. The end of the DNA fits TRBJ2-7 better, so the J call may be wrong. The CDR3 is 13 residues long. CDR1 and CDR2 from the germline V gene are MNHEY and SMNVEV (reference sequence). CDR3 nucleotide sequence: TGTGCCAGCGCTCCGGGCGGGGGGAACGAGCAGTACTTC. This gives the protein CASAPGGGNEQYF.

This clonotype was seen only once. CDR3 sequence reads: CASKTGGNEQFF. CDR3 sequence (DNA): TGTGCCAGTAAAACAGGAGGGAATGAGCAGTTCTTC. The V and J genes are TRBV19 and TRBJ2-1, with D maybe TRBD2 (6 bases). Trimming shortened V by 7 bases and J by 7 bases, and 11 bases separated the two germline ends. This CDR3 region has 12 residues. The germline CDR1 and CDR2 sequences are LNHDA and SQIVND (reference sequence).

The gene calls are TRBV7-9 and TRBJ1-1; D might be TRBD1 (5 bases). V was pared by 2 bases and J by 7 bases, with 8 bases between. This CDR3 is built from 12 residues. Germline CDR1 is SEHNR and CDR2 is FQNEAQ (reference sequence). The CDR3 loop reads CASSLSGLEAFF. The DNA for the CDR3 is TGTGCCAGCAGCTTATCAGGGCTTGAAGCTTTCTTT.

This clonotype occurred a few times. The chain joins TRBV27 to TRBJ2-1; D uncertain. This CDR3 has 18 amino acids. Germline CDR1 reads MNHEY; CDR2 reads SMNVEV (reference sequence). V was pared by 1 base and J by 1 base, with 17 bases between. The CDR3 DNA reads TGTGCCAGCAGTTTATACTTTTTAGACGGATATTCCTACAATGAGCAGTTCTTC. Translated: CASSLYFLDGYSYNEQFF.

In this sample, this clonotype turned up a few times. The J gene is TRBJ2-4, the V gene TRBV6-2 or TRBV6-3, with 8 bases lining up with TRBD1. The J call may be wrong; the DNA end is better matched by TRBJ2-7. The CDR3 is 14 residues long. From germline, CDR1 is MNHEY and CDR2 SVGEGT. CDR3 DNA: TGTGCCAGCAGTTACTACCAGGGGGCAGGCGAGCAGTACTTC. As protein: CASSYYQGAGEQYF.

This chain connects TRBV4-1 to TRBJ1-6; 7 bases match TRBD1. J lost 9 bases, V lost 0 bases, and 8 bases had no gene match. The CDR3 consists of 16 residues. CDR1 MGHRA and CDR2 YSYEKL come from the germline V gene. The CDR3 DNA is TGCGCCAGCAGCCAAGATCGATGGACAGGCTCTTCACCCCTCCACTTT. Encoded protein: CASSQDRWTGSSPLHF.

Concerning this clonotype: Sequence at one end of the junction differs from germline and may be a read error. This rearrangement joins TRBV12-3 or TRBV12-4 to TRBJ2-3, with D hard to call. The CDR3 contains 13 residues. CDR3 amino acids: CASSPPGPDAQYF. The CDR3 DNA sequence: TGTGCCAGCAGTCCACCCGGACCAGATGCGCAGTATTTT.

There are a few counts of this clonotype. The chain couples TRBV4-1 to TRBJ2-5, with 8 bases that match TRBD2. The ends lost 0 bases at V and 0 bases at J; junction bases unmatched: 9. The CDR3 extends over 18 amino acids. The germline gives CDR1 MGHRA, CDR2 YSYEKL. CDR3 sequence (DNA): TGCGCCAGCAGCCAAGAGTGGGGCGGGGGGAGTAACCAAGAGACCCAGTACTTC. Translation: CASSQEWGGGSNQETQYF.

This clonotype occurred a few times. The rearrangement links TRBV13 to TRBJ2-1; 10 positions agree with TRBD2. Germline V gives CDR1 PRHDT, CDR2 FYEKMQ (reference sequence). This CDR3 contains 16 residues. After removal of 8 bases from V and 2 bases from J, the junction contained 9 bases not matched to a gene. The CDR3 DNA reads TGTGCCAGCGGCCCCGTGAGCGGGGGGGCCTACAATGAGCAGTTCTTC. The encoded protein is CASGPVSGGAYNEQFF.

Written as DNA, the CDR3 is TGTGCCAGCAGCTTAGAAAGGTTAGCGGTGAGGACAGATACGCAGTATTTT. This sequence encodes CASSLERLAVRTDTQYF. The rearrangement uses TRBV7-2 and TRBJ2-3, with D possibly matching TRBD2 (6 bases). The CDR3 contains 17 residues. Germline V gene sequence: CDR1 SGHTA, CDR2 FQGNSA. The V gene lost 1 base and the J gene lost 3 bases, with 17 bases spanning the gap.

In this sample, this clonotype turned up a few times. The gene calls are TRBV30 and TRBJ1-1, with D hard to call. V lost 5 bases to trimming and J lost 5 bases, with 6 bases between them. Germline V lookup: CDR1 GTSNPN, CDR2 SVGIG (reference sequence). This CDR3 contains 10 residues. The DNA of the CDR3 is TGTGCCTGGGCAAGGACTGAAGCTTTCTTT. Translating it yields CAWARTEAFF.

In the case of this clonotype: The junction differs from germline at one of its ends, possibly a read error. This sequence joins TRBV7-9 and TRBJ2-4, with 9 positions matching TRBD2. The CDR3 spans 17 residues. Germline loops: CDR1 SEHNR, CDR2 FQNEAQ (reference sequence). Here the CDR3 reads CASSLPGAGGRENTQYF. In DNA form, the CDR3 reads TGTGCCAGCAGCTTACCCGGAGCGGGGGGTCGTGAAAACACTCAGTACTTC.

The gene calls are TRBV7-9 and TRBJ1-1; a weak D match, TRBD1 (5 bases). The germline V and J ends were trimmed by 5 bases and 3 bases, with 13 bases remaining between them. Germline V gives CDR1 SEHNR, CDR2 FQNEAQ (reference sequence). The CDR3 is 14 amino acids. CDR3 in amino acids: CASSASPGDTEAFF. The CDR3 DNA sequence: TGTGCCAGCAGCGCCTCCCCGGGGGACACTGAAGCTTTCTTT.

This clonotype was counted a single time. This rearrangement joins TRBV4-1 to TRBJ1-2; no reliable D call. CDR1 is MGHRA, CDR2 YSYEKL, per germline. The CDR3 totals 15 residues. The ends were cut back, 0 bases at V and 4 bases at J, with 12 bases in the middle. Written as DNA, the CDR3 is TGCGCCAGCAGCCAAGATCGGCAGTACCTCTATGGCTACACCTTC. Translating gives CASSQDRQYLYGYTF.

The sample holds a few counts of this clonotype. This chain links TRBV4-3 with TRBJ2-7; D gene ambiguous. The CDR3 loop spans 15 amino acids. Germline values: CDR1 LGHNA, CDR2 YSLEER. V was cut by 4 bases and J by 2 bases, with 15 bases left in between. The CDR3: CASSPYGSGTYEQYF. The DNA for the CDR3 is TGCGCCAGCAGCCCATACGGCTCAGGTACCTACGAGCAGTACTTC.

In its sample, this clonotype was seen a few times. This chain joins TRBV5-1 and TRBJ1-6; no definite D call. The V and J ends lost 5 bases and 6 bases respectively, with 12 bases between them. This CDR3 region has 14 residues. Germline values: CDR1 SGHRS, CDR2 YFSETQ. CDR3 residues: CASSIDQGNSPLHF. CDR3 bases: TGCGCCAGCAGTATTGACCAAGGTAATTCACCCCTCCACTTT. Full variable domain (outside the CDR3, taken from reference TRBV5-1 and TRBJ1-6): KAGVTQTPRYLIKTRGQQVTLSCSPISGHRSVSWYQQTPGQGLQFLFEYFSETQRNKGNFPGRFSGRQFSNSRSEMNVSTLELGDSALYLCASSIDQGNSPLHFGNGTRLTVT.

This clonotype was found many times. The V gene is TRBV29-1, the J gene TRBJ2-5, with D perhaps matching TRBD1 (6 bases). Per germline, CDR1 SQVTM and CDR2 ANQGSEA. This CDR3 has 15 amino acids. V gave up 7 bases and J gave up 7 bases, with 25 bases separating them. The DNA for the CDR3 is TGCAGCGCTTTCACGACAGGAGAGGGTTGGGGGACCCAGTACTTC. Encoded protein: CSAFTTGEGWGTQYF.

This clonotype has more than one count but fewer than ten. This chain links TRBV9 with TRBJ2-3; D remains ambiguous. The CDR3 is made up of 13 amino acids. CDR1 SGDLS and CDR2 YYNGEE come from the germline V gene. V was clipped by 0 bases and J by 0 bases, with 2 bases between them. As DNA, the CDR3 is TGTGCCAGCAGCGTAGACAGCACAGATACGCAGTATTTT. Its translation is CASSVDSTDTQYF. Looking up the rest from reference TRBV9 and TRBJ2-3 gives the full variable domain: DSGVTQTPKHLITATGQRVTLRCSPRSGDLSVYWYQQSLDQGLQFLIQYYNGEERAKGNILERFSAQQFPDLHSELNLSSLELGDSALYFCASSVDSTDTQYFGPGTRLTVL.

The V call is TRBV7-3, the J call TRBJ2-3; TRBD2 agrees at 10 bases. The CDR3 runs to 15 residues. Trimming at V came to 4 bases and at J to 3 bases, leaving 4 bases not matched to a gene. Germline CDR1 and CDR2: SGHTA and FQGTGA. DNA for the CDR3: TGTGCCAGCAGCTGGGGGACTAGCGTTACAGATACGCAGTATTTT. Residues: CASSWGTSVTDTQYF.